Listed here are 30 T cell receptor beta chains from one sample, sequenced in a study of T cells in Graves' hyperthyroidism and ophthalmopathy. The TCR beta CDR3 regions underwent amplification using RNA transcripts as the source. The HTBI primer set served for first-round RT-PCR of the TCR CDR3. Each CDR3 protein is one row after TCRdb ran MiXCR on the multiplex PCR reads. The data contain around 250,000 distinct CDR3 sequences, about 17% of them singletons. The sample consisted of blood. The source is a young woman with Graves' ophthalmopathy.

This clonotype was counted at least ten times. The chain combines TRBV20-1 with TRBJ1-2, with D unresolved. Germline values: CDR1 DFQATT, CDR2 SNEGSKA (reference sequence). Between the trimmed V and J ends, which lost 3 bases and 2 bases, there was a span of 7 bases. The CDR3 covers 12 residues. The CDR3 sequence is CSASKENYGYTF. The CDR3 DNA follows: TGCAGTGCTAGCAAGGAAAACTATGGCTACACCTTC.

A few counts support this clonotype. This chain connects TRBV19 to TRBJ2-1, with 9 bases matching TRBD2. This CDR3 has 15 amino acids. CDR1 and CDR2 (germline): LNHDA, SQIVND (reference sequence). Germline trimming cut 5 bases from V and 4 bases from J; bases unmatched to any gene: 6. The CDR3 here is CASSYLAGVYNEQFF. DNA for the CDR3: TGTGCCAGTAGTTACTTAGCGGGAGTTTACAATGAGCAGTTCTTC.

In its sample, this clonotype was seen many times. The V gene is TRBV2, the J gene TRBJ2-3; 9 positions agree with TRBD2. Germline-derived CDR1 and CDR2 are SNHLY and FYNNEI. The V segment lost 9 bases and the J segment 4 bases; nucleotides outside the gene matches: 11. The CDR3 contains 15 residues. DNA for the CDR3: TGTGCCAGGCCTCTAGGGACTAGCAGGGCAGATACGCAGTATTTT. This sequence encodes CARPLGTSRADTQYF.

This clonotype was picked up many times. The rearrangement uses TRBV10-3 and TRBJ2-7; D is unclear. The V end was cut by 7 bases, the J end by 3 bases, with 16 bases between. The germline V gene encodes CDR1 ENHRY and CDR2 SYGVKD. The CDR3 contains 14 residues. CDR3 residues: CAIKETARDYEQYF. The CDR3 DNA follows: TGTGCCATCAAAGAGACCGCCCGTGACTACGAGCAGTACTTC.

At least ten counts were recorded for this clonotype. The chain uses TRBV28 and TRBJ1-2, with D tentatively TRBD1 (6 bases). The CDR3 covers 12 residues. Trimming took off 7 bases at V and 4 bases at J, with 10 bases between the two ends. CDR1 and CDR2 from the germline V gene are MDHEN and SYDVKM. The CDR3 sequence: CASNSDSYGYTF. CDR3 DNA sequence: TGTGCCAGCAACTCGGACAGCTATGGCTACACCTTC.

This clonotype was counted many times. This chain links TRBV5-1 with TRBJ1-1, with D tentatively TRBD1 (5 bases). CDR1 SGHRS and CDR2 YFSETQ come from the germline V gene. The CDR3 is 14 amino acids. Trimming took off 5 bases at V and 0 bases at J, with 11 bases between the two ends. This CDR3 reads CASREGLMNTEAFF. The CDR3 nucleotides read TGCGCCAGCAGGGAGGGACTTATGAACACTGAAGCTTTCTTT.

This clonotype was recorded at least ten times. This chain links TRBV7-3 with TRBJ2-5; D not certain. V shed 1 base and J shed 6 bases, with 12 bases lying between them. Per germline, CDR1 SGHTA and CDR2 FQGTGA. The CDR3 extends over 14 amino acids. This CDR3 is CASSLIVTGKTQYF. The CDR3 nucleotides read TGTGCCAGCAGCTTAATAGTGACTGGAAAGACCCAGTACTTC.

This clonotype was recorded at least ten times. V is TRBV6-1 and J is TRBJ1-5; D gene ambiguous. Between the trimmed V and J ends, which lost 7 bases and 1 base, there was a span of 5 bases. This CDR3 comprises 12 residues. CDR1 MNHNS and CDR2 SASEGT come from the germline V gene. The CDR3 DNA reads as TGTGCCAGCACGAGCAGCAATCAGCCCCAGCATTTT. It translates to CASTSSNQPQHF.

This clonotype appeared many times. The chain recombines TRBV6-2 or TRBV6-3 with TRBJ2-1, with 11 bases identical to TRBD1. In germline, CDR1 is MNHEY, CDR2 SVGEGT. This CDR3 spans 14 amino acids. Trimming at V came to 6 bases and at J to 9 bases, leaving 7 bases not matched to a gene. The CDR3 nucleotides read TGTGCCAGCAGAAGGACAGGGGGCTTCGTTGAGCAGTTCTTC. Translated: CASRRTGGFVEQFF.

The genes are TRBV28 and TRBJ1-5, with TRBD1 matching over 9 bases. With 1 base clipped from V and 7 bases from J, the junction kept 8 bases outside the gene matches. The CDR3 covers 16 residues. Per the germline V gene, CDR1 is MDHEN and CDR2 is SYDVKM. The CDR3 DNA sequence: TGTGCCAGCAGTTTATTGACAGGGGGAAGTCGGCAGCCCCAGCATTTT. Its protein is CASSLLTGGSRQPQHF.

The sample holds a few counts of this clonotype. The V and J genes are TRBV15 and TRBJ2-3; 9 bases match TRBD1. The CDR3 has 16 residues. CDR1 and CDR2 (germline): LNHNV, YYDKDF (reference sequence). After removal of 2 bases from V and 8 bases from J, the junction contained 11 bases not matched to a gene. CDR3 sequence reads: CATSRRQGGTGGTQYF. CDR3 nucleotide sequence: TGTGCCACCAGCAGAAGACAGGGGGGCACGGGGGGTACGCAGTATTTT.

This clonotype has only a few counts. The chain combines TRBV24-1 with TRBJ2-1; D gene unclear. The CDR3 is made up of 17 amino acids. V was clipped by 2 bases and J by 0 bases, with 13 bases between them. The V gene's germline CDR1 is KGHDR and CDR2 SFDVKD. The CDR3 DNA reads TGTGCCACCAGTGATTCCGGACGGGTCAGCTCCTACAATGAGCAGTTCTTC. Translating gives CATSDSGRVSSYNEQFF.

This clonotype was detected many times. The J gene is TRBJ1-5, the V gene TRBV15; D unclear. Trimming took off 5 bases at V and 2 bases at J, with 13 bases between the two ends. Germline CDR1 and CDR2: LNHNV and YYDKDF (reference sequence). The CDR3 has 15 amino acids. In nucleotides, the CDR3 is TGTGCCACCAGCCAACGTCTTCTCGGCAATCAGCCCCAGCATTTT. Protein product: CATSQRLLGNQPQHF.

This clonotype was counted ten times or more. The chain links TRBV18 to TRBJ2-3, with 14 bases aligning to TRBD2. The CDR3 consists of 15 residues. V shed 3 bases, J shed 6 bases, and the junction held 2 bases outside the gene matches. Per the germline V gene, CDR1 is KGHSH and CDR2 is LQKENI. The CDR3 here is CASSPGLAGEDTQYF. CDR3 DNA: TGTGCCAGCTCACCGGGACTAGCGGGAGAGGATACGCAGTATTTT.

This clonotype was seen ten or more times. The chain couples TRBV11-2 to TRBJ1-1; TRBD1 agrees at 9 bases. The CDR3 runs to 16 residues. With 5 bases clipped from V and 3 bases from J, the junction kept 10 bases outside the gene matches. Germline V gene lookup returns CDR1 SGHAT and CDR2 FQNNGV. The CDR3 loop reads CASSPLRRQGDTEAFF. CDR3 nucleotide sequence: TGTGCCAGCAGCCCGCTCCGTAGACAGGGGGACACTGAAGCTTTCTTT.

This clonotype was seen a few times. This rearrangement joins TRBV24-1 to TRBJ2-2, with D perhaps assigned TRBD1 or TRBD2 (6 bases each). Germline loops: CDR1 KGHDR, CDR2 SFDVKD. The germline V and J ends were trimmed by 0 bases and 6 bases, with 10 bases remaining between them. This CDR3 comprises 15 residues. The CDR3 here is CATSDLHGGPGELFF. CDR3 DNA sequence: TGTGCCACCAGTGATTTGCACGGGGGCCCCGGGGAGCTGTTTTTT.

Of note for this clonotype: The junction departs from the called germline gene at one end, perhaps through a read error. The chain links TRBV4-3 to TRBJ2-7, with 10 bases aligning to TRBD1. This CDR3 is 13 amino acids long. Germline V lookup: CDR1 LGHNA, CDR2 YSLEER. Written as DNA, the CDR3 is TGCGCCGGCAGCCAAGACAGGGGGCACGAGCAGTACTTC. Translating it yields CAGSQDRGHEQYF.

Ten or more counts support this clonotype. The genes are TRBV5-8 and TRBJ2-7; maybe TRBD1 (6 bases). The CDR3 loop spans 13 amino acids. Trimming took 4 bases from V and 6 from J, leaving 14 bases between them. Germline V lookup: CDR1 SGHTS, CDR2 YDEGEE. CDR3 sequence reads: CASSTERGSEQYF. In DNA form, the CDR3 reads TGTGCCAGCAGCACGGAAAGGGGGAGCGAGCAGTACTTC.

Many counts were recorded for this clonotype. This chain joins TRBV27 and TRBJ2-5; 12 nucleotides match TRBD2. The germline V gene encodes CDR1 MNHEY and CDR2 SMNVEV (reference sequence). V trimming: 5 bases; J trimming: 6 bases; junction bases outside the gene matches: 13. CDR3 length: 17 amino acids. CDR3 sequence reads: CASSTNPLAGGLQTQYF. The CDR3 nucleotides are TGTGCCAGCAGTACCAACCCGCTAGCGGGGGGGCTGCAGACCCAGTACTTC.

This clonotype was counted ten times or more. The chain couples TRBV7-2 to TRBJ2-1; 14 positions agree with TRBD2. The CDR3 has 16 residues. CDR1 SGHTA and CDR2 FQGNSA come from the germline V gene. J gave up 10 bases and V 6 bases, and 11 bases lay outside the gene matches. In DNA, the CDR3 is TGTGCCAGCAGTCGACGACTAGCGGGAGGGCAGTGGGAGCAGTTCTTC. Translating it yields CASSRRLAGGQWEQFF.

This clonotype was detected a few times. The rearrangement uses TRBV7-3 and TRBJ2-1; unclear D gene. Trimming removed 2 bases from V and 1 base from J, with 9 bases in between. The length of the CDR3 is 15 residues. Per the germline V gene, CDR1 is SGHTA and CDR2 is FQGTGA. The CDR3 DNA is TGTGCCAGCAGCTTATTATTAGATTCCTACAATGAGCAGTTCTTC. This encodes CASSLLLDSYNEQFF. Looking up the rest from reference TRBV7-3 and TRBJ2-1 gives the full variable domain: GAGVSQTPSNKVTEKGKYVELRCDPISGHTALYWYRQSLGQGPEFLIYFQGTGAADDSGLPNDRFFAVRPEGSVSTLKIQRTERGDSAVYLCASSLLLDSYNEQFFGPGTRLTVL.

The rearrangement uses TRBV20-1 and TRBJ2-5; D is ambiguous. There are 15 residues in the CDR3. Germline-derived CDR1 and CDR2 are DFQATT and SNEGSKA (reference sequence). V lost 0 bases and J 4 bases, leaving 15 bases between the germline ends. For the CDR3, the DNA is TGCAGTGCTAGAGATCCGAAGGGCACGGGAGAGACCCAGTACTTC. Encoded protein: CSARDPKGTGETQYF.

This clonotype was counted only a few times. The junction departs from the called germline gene at one end, perhaps through a read error. This sequence joins TRBV9 and TRBJ1-2; D may be TRBD1 (5 bases). Germline CDR1 SGDLS, CDR2 YYNGEE. The CDR3 has 14 amino acids. The CDR3 loop reads CASRQRQGKYGFTF. CDR3 DNA: TGTGCCAGCAGACAAAGGCAGGGAAAGTATGGCTTCACCTTC.

This clonotype showed up many times. The chain recombines TRBV12-3 or TRBV12-4 with TRBJ1-4, with a possible D match to TRBD1 (6 bases). The ends were cut back, 5 bases at V and 8 bases at J, with 9 bases in the middle. This CDR3 comprises 12 residues. CDR3 DNA: TGTGCCAGCAGTCCGGGACACGAAAAACTGTTTTTT. This codes for CASSPGHEKLFF.

This clonotype was recorded many times. J is TRBJ1-1 and V is TRBV9, with D unresolved. This CDR3 contains 14 residues. CDR1 and CDR2 (germline): SGDLS, YYNGEE. V dropped 0 bases and J dropped 2 bases, with 8 bases sitting between them. CDR3 amino acids: CASSVVSTNTEAFF. The CDR3 DNA reads TGTGCCAGCAGCGTAGTGTCGACTAACACTGAAGCTTTCTTT. The entire variable domain, with the rest obtained from reference TRBV9 and TRBJ1-1, is as follows: DSGVTQTPKHLITATGQRVTLRCSPRSGDLSVYWYQQSLDQGLQFLIQYYNGEERAKGNILERFSAQQFPDLHSELNLSSLELGDSALYFCASSVVSTNTEAFFGQGTRLTVV.

The chain is built from TRBV11-1 and TRBJ2-7, with 12 bases fitting TRBD2. The CDR3 runs to 16 residues. V dropped 3 bases and J dropped 2; count of bases not matched to a gene: 5. Germline CDR1 SGHAT, CDR2 FQDESV (reference sequence). The CDR3 sequence is CASSLTSGRRAYEQYF. In DNA, the CDR3 is TGTGCCAGCAGCTTGACTAGCGGGAGAAGGGCCTACGAGCAGTACTTC. Supplemented by reference TRBV11-1 and TRBJ2-7, the full variable domain reads EAEVAQSPRYKITEKSQAVAFWCDPISGHATLYWYRQILGQGPELLVQFQDESVVDDSQLPKDRFSAERLKGVDSTLKIQPAELGDSAMYLCASSLTSGRRAYEQYFGPGTRLTVT.

This clonotype was seen only a few times. One base away lies a much larger clone, so this may be a sequencing read error. The chain carries TRBV29-1 and TRBJ2-1, with 11 bases aligning to TRBD2. With the DNA end fitting TRBJ2-7 better, the J assignment may be wrong. Per germline, CDR1 SQVTM and CDR2 ANQGSEA. The length of the CDR3 is 14 residues. The CDR3 bases are TGCAGCGTAACTAGCGGGAGATCCTACAATGAGCAGTACTTC. This encodes CSVTSGRSYNEQYF.

This clonotype occurred many times. Its ends do not fully match the called genes, so a read error is possible. The V call is TRBV5-1, the J call TRBJ2-7; TRBD1 or TRBD2 may be the D gene (5 bases each). CDR1 is SGHRS and CDR2 is YFSETQ in the germline V gene. CDR3 length: 14 residues. The CDR3 protein is CASSRDRDSYEQYF. The CDR3 nucleotides read TGTGCCAGCAGCCGGGACCGAGACTCCTACGAGCAGTACTTC.

V and J are TRBV20-1 and TRBJ2-7; perhaps TRBD1 as D (6 bases). The V and J ends lost 4 bases and 5 bases respectively, with 15 bases between them. Per the germline V gene, CDR1 is DFQATT and CDR2 is SNEGSKA (reference sequence). This CDR3 comprises 13 residues. The CDR3: CSAKTGSSNEQYF. The CDR3 DNA reads as TGCAGTGCTAAAACAGGGAGTAGTAACGAGCAGTACTTC.

This clonotype came up many times. The V and J genes are TRBV14 and TRBJ1-1; D ambiguous. Looked up from germline, CDR1 is SGHDN and CDR2 is FVKESK. The length of the CDR3 is 16 residues. V gave up 0 bases and J gave up 0 bases, with 11 bases separating them. CDR3 sequence (DNA): TGTGCCAGCAGCCAAGATCAGGACGTTTTGAACACTGAAGCTTTCTTT. As protein: CASSQDQDVLNTEAFF. The whole variable domain, filled in from reference TRBV14 and TRBJ1-1, reads EAGVTQFPSHSVIEKGQTVTLRCDPISGHDNLYWYRRVMGKEIKFLLHFVKESKQDESGMPNNRFLAERTGGTYSTLKVQPAELEDSGVYFCASSQDQDVLNTEAFFGQGTRLTVV.